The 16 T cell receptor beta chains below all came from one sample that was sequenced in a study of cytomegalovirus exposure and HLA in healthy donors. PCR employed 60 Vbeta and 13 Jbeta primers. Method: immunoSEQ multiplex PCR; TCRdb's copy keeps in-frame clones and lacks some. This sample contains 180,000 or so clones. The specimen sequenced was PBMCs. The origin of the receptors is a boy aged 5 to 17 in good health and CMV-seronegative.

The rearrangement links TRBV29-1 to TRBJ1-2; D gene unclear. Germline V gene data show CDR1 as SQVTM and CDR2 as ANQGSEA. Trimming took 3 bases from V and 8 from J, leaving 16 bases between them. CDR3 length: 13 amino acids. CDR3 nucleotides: TGCAGCGTTGATCAGGCCTCCGGCCTCGGCTACACCTTC. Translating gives CSVDQASGLGYTF. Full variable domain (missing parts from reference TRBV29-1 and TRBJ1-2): SAVISQKPSRDICQRGTSLTIQCQVDSQVTMMFWYRQQPGQSLTLIATANQGSEATYESGFVIDKFPISRPNLTFSTLTVSNMSPEDSSIYLCSVDQASGLGYTFGSGTRLTVV.

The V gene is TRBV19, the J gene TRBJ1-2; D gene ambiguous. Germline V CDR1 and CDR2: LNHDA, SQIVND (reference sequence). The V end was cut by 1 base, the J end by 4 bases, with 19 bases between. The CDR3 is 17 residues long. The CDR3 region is CASSIAGSWSPLYGYTF. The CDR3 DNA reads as TGTGCCAGTAGTATAGCGGGATCCTGGAGCCCGCTCTATGGCTACACCTTC.

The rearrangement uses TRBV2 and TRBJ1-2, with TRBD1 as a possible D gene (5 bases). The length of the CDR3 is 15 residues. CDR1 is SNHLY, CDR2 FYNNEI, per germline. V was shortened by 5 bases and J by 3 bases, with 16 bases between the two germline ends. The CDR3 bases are TGTGCCAGCAGTCAGCTAGGTTCGGGGGACTATGGCTACACCTTC. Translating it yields CASSQLGSGDYGYTF.

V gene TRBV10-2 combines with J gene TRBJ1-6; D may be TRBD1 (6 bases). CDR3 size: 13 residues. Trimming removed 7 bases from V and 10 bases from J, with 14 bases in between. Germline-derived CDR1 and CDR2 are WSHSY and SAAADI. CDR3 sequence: CASTRTADSPLHF. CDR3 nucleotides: TGCGCCAGCACTAGGACAGCGGACTCACCCCTCCACTTT.

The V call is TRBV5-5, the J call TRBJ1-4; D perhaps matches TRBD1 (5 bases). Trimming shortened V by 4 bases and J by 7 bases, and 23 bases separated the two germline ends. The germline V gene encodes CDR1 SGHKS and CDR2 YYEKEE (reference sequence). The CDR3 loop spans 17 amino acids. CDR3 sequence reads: CASSPPAGKGTFEKLFF. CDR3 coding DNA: TGTGCCAGCAGCCCCCCGGCAGGGAAAGGAACTTTTGAAAAACTGTTTTTT.

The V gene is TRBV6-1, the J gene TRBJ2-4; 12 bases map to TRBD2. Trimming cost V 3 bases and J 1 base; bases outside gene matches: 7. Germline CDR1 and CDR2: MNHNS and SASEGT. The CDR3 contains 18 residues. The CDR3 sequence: CASSEASGGAKAKNIQYF. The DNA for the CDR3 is TGTGCCAGCAGTGAGGCTAGCGGGGGGGCTAAGGCCAAAAACATTCAGTACTTC.

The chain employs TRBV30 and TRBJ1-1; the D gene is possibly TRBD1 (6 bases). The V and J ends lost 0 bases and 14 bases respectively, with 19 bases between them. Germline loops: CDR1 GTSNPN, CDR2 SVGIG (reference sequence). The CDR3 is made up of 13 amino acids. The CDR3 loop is CAWSVRGGPNKFF. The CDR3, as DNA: TGTGCCTGGAGTGTACGGGGGGGCCCGAATAAATTCTTT.

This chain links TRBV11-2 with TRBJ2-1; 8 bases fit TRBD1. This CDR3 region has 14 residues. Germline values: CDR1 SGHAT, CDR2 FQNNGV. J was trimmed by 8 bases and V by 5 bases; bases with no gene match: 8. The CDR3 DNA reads TGTGCCAGCAGCGTGCGAGGACAGGGTGATGAGCAGTTCTTC. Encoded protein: CASSVRGQGDEQFF.

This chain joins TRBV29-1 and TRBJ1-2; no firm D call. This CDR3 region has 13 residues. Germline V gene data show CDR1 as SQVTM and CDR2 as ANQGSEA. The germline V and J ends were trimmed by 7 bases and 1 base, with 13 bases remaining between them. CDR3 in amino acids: CSAGGSDNYGYTF. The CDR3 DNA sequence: TGCAGCGCGGGTGGCAGCGATAACTATGGCTACACCTTC.

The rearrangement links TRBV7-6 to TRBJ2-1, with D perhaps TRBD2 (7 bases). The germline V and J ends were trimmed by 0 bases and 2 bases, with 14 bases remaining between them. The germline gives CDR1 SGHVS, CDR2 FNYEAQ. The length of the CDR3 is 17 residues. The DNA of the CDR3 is TGTGCCAGCAGCTTAGCGTGGCGGGGGCCCACCTACAATGAGCAGTTCTTC. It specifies CASSLAWRGPTYNEQFF.

The CDR3 spells CASSANTGQETQYF. For the CDR3, the DNA is TGTGCCAGCAGCGCAAATACAGGTCAAGAGACCCAGTACTTC. The V call is TRBV9, the J call TRBJ2-5, with D possibly being TRBD1 (5 bases). The germline V and J ends were trimmed by 3 bases and 2 bases, with 11 bases remaining between them. The CDR3 is 14 amino acids. CDR1 and CDR2 (germline): SGDLS, YYNGEE. Based on the CDR3 plus reference TRBV9 and TRBJ2-5, the full variable domain is DSGVTQTPKHLITATGQRVTLRCSPRSGDLSVYWYQQSLDQGLQFLIQYYNGEERAKGNILERFSAQQFPDLHSELNLSSLELGDSALYFCASSANTGQETQYFGPGTRLLVL.

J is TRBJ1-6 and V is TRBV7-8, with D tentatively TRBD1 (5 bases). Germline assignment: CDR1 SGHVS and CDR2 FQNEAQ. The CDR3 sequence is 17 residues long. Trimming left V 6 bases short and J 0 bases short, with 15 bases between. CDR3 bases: TGTGCCAGCAGTAAGGGACGGGGGAGCTCCTATAATTCACCCCTCCACTTT. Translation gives CASSKGRGSSYNSPLHF.

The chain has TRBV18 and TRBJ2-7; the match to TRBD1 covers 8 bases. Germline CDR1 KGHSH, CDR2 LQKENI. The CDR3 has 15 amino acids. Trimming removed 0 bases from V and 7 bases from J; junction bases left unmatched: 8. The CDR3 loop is CASSPPRQGAWEQYF. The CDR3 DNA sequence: TGTGCCAGCTCACCACCGAGGCAGGGGGCTTGGGAGCAGTACTTC.

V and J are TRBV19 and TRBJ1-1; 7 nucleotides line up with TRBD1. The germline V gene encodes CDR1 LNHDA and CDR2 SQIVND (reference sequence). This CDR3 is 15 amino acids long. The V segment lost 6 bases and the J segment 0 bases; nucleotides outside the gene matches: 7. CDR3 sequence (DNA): TGTGCCAGTAGCCCAGAACAGGGGTTGAACACTGAAGCTTTCTTT. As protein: CASSPEQGLNTEAFF.

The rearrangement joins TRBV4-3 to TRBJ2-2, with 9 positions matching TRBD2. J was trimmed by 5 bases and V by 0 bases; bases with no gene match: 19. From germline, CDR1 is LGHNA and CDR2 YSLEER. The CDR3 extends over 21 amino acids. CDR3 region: CASSQEIHIFSAGGLTGELFF. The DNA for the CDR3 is TGCGCCAGCAGCCAAGAAATCCATATATTTTCGGCGGGGGGGCTTACCGGGGAGCTGTTTTTT.

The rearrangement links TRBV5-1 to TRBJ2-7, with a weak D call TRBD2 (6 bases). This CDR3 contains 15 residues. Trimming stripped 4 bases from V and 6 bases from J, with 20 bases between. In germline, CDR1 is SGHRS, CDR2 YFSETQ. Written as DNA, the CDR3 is TGCGCCAGCAGCCTTAGCGGTACCGAGTGGGGCGAGCAGTACTTC. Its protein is CASSLSGTEWGEQYF.